The clone carrying this TCR beta chain has more than one count but fewer than ten. The target antigen is unknown. This entry is derived from a study of beta chain features in type 1 diabetes. Whole-study context: Regarding age, gender and cell yields, patients proved similar to healthy donors. Broader study findings: Over-representation of high TCR-expressing cells was a possible consequence of cDNA sequencing. PCR might favor shorter templates, but any such skew would affect patients and controls equally. The naive, central memory and Treg TCRB repertoires showed an apparent similarity that was greater among patients than among healthy donors. Among all four CD4+ subsets, Type 1 diabetes patients had TCRB CDR3s that were moderately but significantly shorter.

Every bit of the isolated RNA underwent reverse transcription, so sequencing read expressed TCRB transcripts. Sequencing was performed with immunoSEQ multiplex PCR; in TCRdb, only in-frame clones are kept and a portion is missing. The sample carries 500,000 to 650,000 clones, roughly 12% recorded once. Sequenced material: naive CD4+ T cells from blood. This clonotype was obtained from a man aged 30 to 39 with type 1 diabetes.

CDR3 loop: CASSTMGYEQYF. As DNA, the CDR3 is TGTGCCAGCAGCACAATGGGGTACGAGCAGTACTTC. The chain carries TRBV11-2 and TRBJ2-7, with no clear D. V was pared by 5 bases and J by 4 bases, with 9 bases between. The length of the CDR3 is 12 residues. Germline assignment: CDR1 SGHAT and CDR2 FQNNGV.